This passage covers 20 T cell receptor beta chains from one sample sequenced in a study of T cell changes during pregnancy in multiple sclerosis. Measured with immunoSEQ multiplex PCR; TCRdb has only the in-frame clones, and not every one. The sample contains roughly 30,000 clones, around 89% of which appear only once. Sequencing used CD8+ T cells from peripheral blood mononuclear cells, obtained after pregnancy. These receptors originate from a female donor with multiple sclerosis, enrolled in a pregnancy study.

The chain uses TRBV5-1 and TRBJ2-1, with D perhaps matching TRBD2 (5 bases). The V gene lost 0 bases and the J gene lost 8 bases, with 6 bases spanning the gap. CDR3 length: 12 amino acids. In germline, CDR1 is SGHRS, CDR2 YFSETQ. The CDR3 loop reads CASSLGRDEQFF. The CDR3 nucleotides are TGCGCCAGCAGCTTGGGGCGGGATGAGCAGTTCTTC. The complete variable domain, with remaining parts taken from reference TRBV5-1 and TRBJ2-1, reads KAGVTQTPRYLIKTRGQQVTLSCSPISGHRSVSWYQQTPGQGLQFLFEYFSETQRNKGNFPGRFSGRQFSNSRSEMNVSTLELGDSALYLCASSLGRDEQFFGPGTRLTVL.

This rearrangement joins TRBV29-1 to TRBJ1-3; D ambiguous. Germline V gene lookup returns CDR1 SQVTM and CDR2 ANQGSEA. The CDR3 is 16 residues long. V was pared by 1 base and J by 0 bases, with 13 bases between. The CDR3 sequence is CSVEVWQVVSGNTIYF. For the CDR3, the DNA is TGCAGCGTTGAAGTTTGGCAGGTAGTCTCTGGAAACACCATATATTTT.

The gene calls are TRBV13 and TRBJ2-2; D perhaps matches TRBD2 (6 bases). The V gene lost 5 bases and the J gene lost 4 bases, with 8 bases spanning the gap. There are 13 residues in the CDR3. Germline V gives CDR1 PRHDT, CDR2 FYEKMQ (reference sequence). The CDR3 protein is CASSPGGTGELFF. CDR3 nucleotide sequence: TGTGCCAGCAGCCCCGGGGGCACCGGGGAGCTGTTTTTT. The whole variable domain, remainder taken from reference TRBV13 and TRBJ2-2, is AAGVIQSPRHLIKEKRETATLKCYPIPRHDTVYWYQQGPGQDPQFLISFYEKMQSDKGSIPDRFSAQQFSDYHSELNMSSLELGDSALYFCASSPGGTGELFFGEGSRLTVL.

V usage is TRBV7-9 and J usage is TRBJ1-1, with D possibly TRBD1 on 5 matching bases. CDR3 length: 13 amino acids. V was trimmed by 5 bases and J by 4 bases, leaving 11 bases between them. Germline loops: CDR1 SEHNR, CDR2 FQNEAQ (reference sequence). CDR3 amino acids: CASSPGVSTEAFF. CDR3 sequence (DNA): TGTGCCAGCAGCCCGGGGGTTAGCACTGAAGCTTTCTTT.

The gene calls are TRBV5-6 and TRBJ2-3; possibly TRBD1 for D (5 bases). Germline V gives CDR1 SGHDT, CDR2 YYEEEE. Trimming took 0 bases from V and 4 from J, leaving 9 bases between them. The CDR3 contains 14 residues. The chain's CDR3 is CASSLEGEADTQYF. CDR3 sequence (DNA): TGTGCCAGCAGCTTGGAAGGGGAAGCAGATACGCAGTATTTT.

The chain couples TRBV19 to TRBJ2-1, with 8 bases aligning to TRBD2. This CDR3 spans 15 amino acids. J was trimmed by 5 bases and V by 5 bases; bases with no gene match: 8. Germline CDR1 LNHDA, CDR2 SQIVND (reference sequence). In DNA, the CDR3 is TGTGCCAGTAGTCCTTATTTGGGACTAGACAATGAGCAGTTCTTC. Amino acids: CASSPYLGLDNEQFF.

CDR3 DNA sequence: TGTGCCAGCAGTGTGCAGGGGGCAAAAGAGCAGTACTTC. Amino acids: CASSVQGAKEQYF. The rearrangement links TRBV2 to TRBJ2-7, with 8 bases identical to TRBD1. J lost 7 bases, V lost 4 bases, and 6 bases had no gene match. Germline CDR1 SNHLY, CDR2 FYNNEI. The CDR3 consists of 13 residues.

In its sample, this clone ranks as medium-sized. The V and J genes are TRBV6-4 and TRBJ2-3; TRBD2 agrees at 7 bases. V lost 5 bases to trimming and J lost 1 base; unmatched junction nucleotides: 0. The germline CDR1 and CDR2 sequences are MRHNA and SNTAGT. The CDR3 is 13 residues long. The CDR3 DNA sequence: TGTGCCAGCAGTAGCGGGGGCACAGATACGCAGTATTTT. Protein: CASSSGGTDTQYF.

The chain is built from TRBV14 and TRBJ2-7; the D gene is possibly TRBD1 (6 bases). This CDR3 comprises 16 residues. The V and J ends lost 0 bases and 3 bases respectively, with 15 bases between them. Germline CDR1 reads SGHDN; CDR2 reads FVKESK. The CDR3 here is CASSQEGTTNYYEQYF. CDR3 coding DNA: TGTGCCAGCAGCCAAGAAGGGACAACGAACTACTACGAGCAGTACTTC.

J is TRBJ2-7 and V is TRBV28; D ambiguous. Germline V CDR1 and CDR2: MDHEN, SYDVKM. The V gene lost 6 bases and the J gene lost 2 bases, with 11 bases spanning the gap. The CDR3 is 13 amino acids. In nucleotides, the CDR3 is TGTGCCAGCAGCCCATCCCAAACCTACGAGCAGTACTTC. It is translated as CASSPSQTYEQYF. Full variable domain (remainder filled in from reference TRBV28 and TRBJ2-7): DVKVTQSSRYLVKRTGEKVFLECVQDMDHENMFWYRQDPGLGLRLIYFSYDVKMKEKGDIPEGYSVSREKKERFSLILESASTNQTSMYLCASSPSQTYEQYFGPGTRLTVT.

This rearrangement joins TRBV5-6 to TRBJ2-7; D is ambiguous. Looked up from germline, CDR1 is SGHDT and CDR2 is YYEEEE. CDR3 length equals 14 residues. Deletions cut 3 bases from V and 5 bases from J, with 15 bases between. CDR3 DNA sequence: TGTGCCAGCAGCTCGACATTGGCCGACCACGAGCAGTACTTC. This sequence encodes CASSSTLADHEQYF.

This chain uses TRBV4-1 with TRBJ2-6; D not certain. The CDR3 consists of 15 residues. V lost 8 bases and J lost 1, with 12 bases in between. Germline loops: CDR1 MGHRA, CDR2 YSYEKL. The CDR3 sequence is CASESVPSGANVLTF. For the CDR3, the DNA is TGCGCCAGCGAGAGTGTACCGTCTGGGGCCAACGTCCTGACTTTC.

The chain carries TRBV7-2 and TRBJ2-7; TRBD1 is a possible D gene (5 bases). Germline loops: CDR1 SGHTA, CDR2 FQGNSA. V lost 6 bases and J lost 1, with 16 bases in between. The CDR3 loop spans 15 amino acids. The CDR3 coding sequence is TGTGCCAGCAGGGTCCGGCAGGGTCCTTCCTACGAGCAGTACTTC. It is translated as CASRVRQGPSYEQYF.

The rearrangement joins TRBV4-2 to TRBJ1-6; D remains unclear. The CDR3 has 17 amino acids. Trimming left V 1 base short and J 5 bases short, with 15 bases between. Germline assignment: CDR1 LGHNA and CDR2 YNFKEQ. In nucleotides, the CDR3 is TGTGCCAGCAGCCAAGGTAGTGAGGGTCTGGATAATTCACCCCTCCACTTT. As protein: CASSQGSEGLDNSPLHF.

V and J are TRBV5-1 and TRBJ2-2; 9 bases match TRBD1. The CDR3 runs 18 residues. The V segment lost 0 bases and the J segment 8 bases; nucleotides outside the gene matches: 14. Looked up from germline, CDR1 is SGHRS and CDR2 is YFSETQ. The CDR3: CASSLVGQGPPTAGELFF. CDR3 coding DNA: TGCGCCAGCAGCTTGGTCGGACAGGGGCCACCTACGGCGGGGGAGCTGTTTTTT. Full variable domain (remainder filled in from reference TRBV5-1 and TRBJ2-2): KAGVTQTPRYLIKTRGQQVTLSCSPISGHRSVSWYQQTPGQGLQFLFEYFSETQRNKGNFPGRFSGRQFSNSRSEMNVSTLELGDSALYLCASSLVGQGPPTAGELFFGEGSRLTVL.

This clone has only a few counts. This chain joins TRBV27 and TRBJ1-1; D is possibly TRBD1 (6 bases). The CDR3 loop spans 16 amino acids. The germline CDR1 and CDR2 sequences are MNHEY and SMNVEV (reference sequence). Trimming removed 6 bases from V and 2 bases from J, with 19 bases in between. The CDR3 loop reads CASSPYQTGVNTEAFF. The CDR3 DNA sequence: TGTGCCAGCAGCCCATATCAGACAGGAGTCAACACTGAAGCTTTCTTT.

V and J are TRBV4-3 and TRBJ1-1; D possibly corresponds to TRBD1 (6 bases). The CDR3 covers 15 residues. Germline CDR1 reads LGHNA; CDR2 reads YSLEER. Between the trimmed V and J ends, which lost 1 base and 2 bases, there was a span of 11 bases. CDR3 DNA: TGCGCCAGCAGCCAAGGGACAGTCATCAACACTGAAGCTTTCTTT. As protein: CASSQGTVINTEAFF.

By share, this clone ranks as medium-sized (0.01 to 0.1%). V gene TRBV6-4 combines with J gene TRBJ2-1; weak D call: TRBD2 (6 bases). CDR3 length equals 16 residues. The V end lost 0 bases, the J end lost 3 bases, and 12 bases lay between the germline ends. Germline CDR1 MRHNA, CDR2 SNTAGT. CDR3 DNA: TGTGCCAGCAGTGACTCGAGCGGGTCGGGCTACAATGAGCAGTTCTTC. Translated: CASSDSSGSGYNEQFF.

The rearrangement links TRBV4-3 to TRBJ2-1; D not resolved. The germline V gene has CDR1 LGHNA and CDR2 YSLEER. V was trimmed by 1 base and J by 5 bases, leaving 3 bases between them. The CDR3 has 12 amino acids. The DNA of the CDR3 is TGCGCCAGCAGCCAAGTCAACAATGAGCAGTTCTTC. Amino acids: CASSQVNNEQFF.

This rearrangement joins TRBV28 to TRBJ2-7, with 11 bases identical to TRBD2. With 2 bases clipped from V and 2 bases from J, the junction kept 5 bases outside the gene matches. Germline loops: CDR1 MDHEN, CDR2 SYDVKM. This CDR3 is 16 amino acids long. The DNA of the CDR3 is TGTGCCAGCAGTTTAGATAGCGGGAGGGCCACCTACGAGCAGTACTTC. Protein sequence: CASSLDSGRATYEQYF.